This T cell receptor beta chain derives from a study of neurological immune-mediated disorders. This CDR3 is built from 14 residues. Germline lookup yields CDR1 SGHNT and CDR2 YENEEA. The V end lost 3 bases, the J end lost 7 bases, and 10 bases lay between the germline ends. TCRdb itself ran the 5' RACE reads through MiXCR, one entry per CDR3 protein. Of 50,000 to 70,000 distinct CDR3 sequences listed, over 9.5% are singletons. The sequence was obtained from an older woman with HTLV-1-associated myelopathy (HAM/TSP). V usage is TRBV11-3 and J usage is TRBJ1-6; D gene unclear. Sequencing was done on a sample of PBMCs. The CDR3 DNA reads as TGTGCCAGCAGCTTGCGGACGGGAAATTCACCCCTCCACTTT. Translated: CASSLRTGNSPLHF.